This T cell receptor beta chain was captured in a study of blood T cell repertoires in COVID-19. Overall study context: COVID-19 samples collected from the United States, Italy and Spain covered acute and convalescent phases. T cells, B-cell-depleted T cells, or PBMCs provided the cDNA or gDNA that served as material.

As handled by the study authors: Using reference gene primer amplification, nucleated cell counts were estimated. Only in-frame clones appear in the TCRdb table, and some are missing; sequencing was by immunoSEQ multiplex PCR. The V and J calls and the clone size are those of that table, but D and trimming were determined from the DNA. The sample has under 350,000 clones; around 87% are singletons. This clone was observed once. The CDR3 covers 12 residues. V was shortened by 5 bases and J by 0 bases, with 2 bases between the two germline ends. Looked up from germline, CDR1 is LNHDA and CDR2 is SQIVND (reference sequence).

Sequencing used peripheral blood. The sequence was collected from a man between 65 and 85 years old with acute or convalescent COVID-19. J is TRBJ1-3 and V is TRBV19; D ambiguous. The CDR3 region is CASSYSGNTIYF. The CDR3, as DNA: TGTGCCAGTAGTTACTCTGGAAACACCATATATTTT.